This T cell receptor beta chain was captured in a study of early T cells in non-severe SARS-CoV-2 infection. Ten or more counts support this clonotype. Germline V gene sequence: CDR1 LNHDA, CDR2 SQIVND (reference sequence). This CDR3 comprises 14 residues. After removal of 4 bases from V and 3 bases from J, the junction contained 6 bases not matched to a gene. TCRdb redid the calling of the 5' RACE reads with MiXCR, one entry per CDR3 protein. The sample holds 60,000 to 75,000 distinct CDR3 sequences, about 10% seen once. The sequences come from whole blood, collected at baseline. V and J are TRBV19 and TRBJ2-7, with 7 bases identical to TRBD1. This clonotype was obtained from an adult who was a healthcare worker with PCR-confirmed SARS-CoV-2 infection or an uninfected control (not recorded which). CDR3 DNA: TGTGCCAGTAGTAAGGGACAGATGAACTACGAGCAGTACTTC. This translates into CASSKGQMNYEQYF.